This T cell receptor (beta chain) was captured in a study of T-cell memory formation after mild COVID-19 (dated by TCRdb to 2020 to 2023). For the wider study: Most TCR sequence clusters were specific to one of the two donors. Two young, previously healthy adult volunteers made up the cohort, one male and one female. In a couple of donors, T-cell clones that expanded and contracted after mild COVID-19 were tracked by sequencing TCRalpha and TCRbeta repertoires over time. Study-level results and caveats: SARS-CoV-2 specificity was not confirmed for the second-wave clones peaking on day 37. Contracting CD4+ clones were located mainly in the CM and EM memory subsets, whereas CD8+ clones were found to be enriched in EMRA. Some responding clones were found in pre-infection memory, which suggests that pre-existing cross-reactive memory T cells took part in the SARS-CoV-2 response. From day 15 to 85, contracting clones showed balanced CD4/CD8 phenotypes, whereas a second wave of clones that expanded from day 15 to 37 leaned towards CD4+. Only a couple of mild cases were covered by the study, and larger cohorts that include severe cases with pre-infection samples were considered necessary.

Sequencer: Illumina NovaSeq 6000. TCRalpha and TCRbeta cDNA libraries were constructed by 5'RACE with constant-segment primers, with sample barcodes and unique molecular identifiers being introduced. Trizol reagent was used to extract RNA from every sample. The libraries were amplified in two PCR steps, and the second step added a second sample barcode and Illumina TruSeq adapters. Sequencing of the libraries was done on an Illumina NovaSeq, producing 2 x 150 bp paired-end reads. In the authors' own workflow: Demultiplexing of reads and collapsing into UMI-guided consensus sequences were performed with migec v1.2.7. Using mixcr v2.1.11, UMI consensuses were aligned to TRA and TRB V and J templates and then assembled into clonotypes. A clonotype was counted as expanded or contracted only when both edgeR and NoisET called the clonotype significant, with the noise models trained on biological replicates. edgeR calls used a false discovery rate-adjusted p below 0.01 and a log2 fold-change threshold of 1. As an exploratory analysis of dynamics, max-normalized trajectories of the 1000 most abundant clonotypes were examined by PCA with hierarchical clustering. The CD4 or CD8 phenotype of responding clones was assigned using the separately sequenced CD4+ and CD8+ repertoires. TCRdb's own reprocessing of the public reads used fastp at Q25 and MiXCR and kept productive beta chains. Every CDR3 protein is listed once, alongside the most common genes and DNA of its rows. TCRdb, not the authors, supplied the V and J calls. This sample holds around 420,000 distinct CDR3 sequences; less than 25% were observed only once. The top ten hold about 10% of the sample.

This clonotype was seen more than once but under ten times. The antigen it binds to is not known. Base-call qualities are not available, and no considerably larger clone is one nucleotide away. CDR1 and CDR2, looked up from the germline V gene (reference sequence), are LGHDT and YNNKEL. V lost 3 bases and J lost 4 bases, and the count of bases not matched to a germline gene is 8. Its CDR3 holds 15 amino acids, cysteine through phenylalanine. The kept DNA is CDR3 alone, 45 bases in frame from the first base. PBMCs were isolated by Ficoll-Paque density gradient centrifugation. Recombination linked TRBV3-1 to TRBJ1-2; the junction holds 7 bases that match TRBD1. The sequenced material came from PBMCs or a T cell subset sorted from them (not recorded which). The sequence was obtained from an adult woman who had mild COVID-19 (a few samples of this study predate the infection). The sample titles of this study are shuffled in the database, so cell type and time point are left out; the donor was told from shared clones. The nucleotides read TGTGCCAGCAGCCACCCCGACAGGGCATCCTATGGCTACACCTTC. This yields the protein CASSHPDRASYGYTF.